The source of this TCR beta chain is a study of blood T cell repertoires in COVID-19. Donors of Cohort 3 who recovered were those that had two negative PCRs, clearance, or symptom resolution. Trimming shortened V by 4 bases and J by 3 bases, and 13 bases separated the two germline ends. Germline V gene lookup returns CDR1 MNHEY and CDR2 SMNVEV (reference sequence). The length of the CDR3 is 14 residues. The authors' processing: Estimation of nucleated cell counts relied on the amplification of reference gene primers. Some clones are missing from TCRdb's copy, which holds only in-frame ones; the method was immunoSEQ multiplex PCR. Clone size and the V and J calls come from that table; the DNA yielded D and trimming. The sample gives around 210,000 clones, 80% to 90% of which show up once; approximately 7.6% is in the top ten.

The rearrangement links TRBV27 to TRBJ2-7; a weak D match, TRBD1 (6 bases). The sequenced sample was PBMCs or T cells enriched from blood (not recorded which). This TCR was recovered from a woman aged 18-30 years who had recovered from COVID-19. Here the CDR3 reads CASSSQGRGYEQYF. The DNA for the CDR3 is TGTGCCAGCAGTTCACAGGGAAGGGGCTACGAGCAGTACTTC.